Below are 28 T cell receptor beta chains sequenced from a single sample in a study of T cells in localized non-small cell lung cancer (TCRdb year 2020). Library method: the immunoSEQ multiplex PCR assay. TCRdb took over this immuneACCESS table, retaining in-frame rearrangements with V and J assigned. Such tables are incomplete; in checked studies, under half of the missing clones stem from an unresolved V gene, and the remainder is unexplained. The sample yields approximately 33,000 clones; around 88% were counted once. The ten largest clones represent approximately 6.8% of the sample. Sequenced here: peripheral blood, sampled before any cancer treatment. Source of these receptors: a woman between 40 and 69 years old with stage I lung adenocarcinoma.

The rearrangement uses TRBV19 and TRBJ1-5; D uncertain. The CDR3 length is 13 residues. Germline CDR1 and CDR2: LNHDA and SQIVND (reference sequence). With 7 bases removed from V and 1 base from J, the gap between germline ends came to 8 bases. CDR3 DNA sequence: TGTGCCAGTATCGGACGGAGCAATCAGCCCCAGCATTTT. This translates into CASIGRSNQPQHF.

This chain links TRBV2 with TRBJ2-3, with TRBD2 matching 9 bases. This CDR3 contains 15 residues. The germline V gene has CDR1 SNHLY and CDR2 FYNNEI. After removal of 4 bases from V and 6 bases from J, the junction contained 8 bases not matched to a gene. The CDR3 region has the DNA TGTGCCAGCAGTGCGCTAGCGGGGCAAGGGGATACGCAGTATTTT. Translating gives CASSALAGQGDTQYF.

The rearrangement links TRBV4-3 to TRBJ2-7; D remains unclear. Trimming took 0 bases from V and 1 from J, leaving 13 bases between them. CDR1 is LGHNA, CDR2 YSLEER, per germline. This CDR3 spans 16 amino acids. The CDR3 here is CASSQDRATPSYEQYF. Written as DNA, the CDR3 is TGCGCCAGCAGCCAAGATCGGGCAACACCTTCCTACGAGCAGTACTTC.

CDR3 region: CASSEARGTSTDTQYF. The CDR3 nucleotides read TGCGCCAGCAGTGAGGCTCGGGGGACTAGCACAGATACGCAGTATTTT. V is TRBV10-2 and J is TRBJ2-3; D may be TRBD2 (6 bases). The V end was cut by 2 bases, the J end by 0 bases, with 12 bases between. This CDR3 has 16 residues. The germline gives CDR1 WSHSY, CDR2 SAAADI.

V is TRBV28 and J is TRBJ2-3, with D perhaps being TRBD1 or TRBD2 (5 bases each). Between the trimmed V and J ends, which lost 9 bases and 2 bases, there was a span of 15 bases. The CDR3 totals 14 residues. Germline V CDR1 and CDR2: MDHEN, SYDVKM. CDR3 in DNA: TGTGCCAGTGAGGGGCGAGGGGCCACAGATACGCAGTATTTT. Protein: CASEGRGATDTQYF.

V is TRBV5-8 and J is TRBJ1-3; D might be TRBD1 (6 bases). V lost 0 bases to trimming and J lost 2 bases, with 6 bases between them. The V gene's germline CDR1 is SGHTS and CDR2 YDEGEE. The CDR3 has 14 amino acids. CDR3 nucleotide sequence: TGTGCCAGCAGCTTGGACAGGGCTGGAAACACCATATATTTT. Encoded protein: CASSLDRAGNTIYF.

The rearrangement joins TRBV5-5 to TRBJ1-2, with D perhaps TRBD1 (5 bases). The CDR3 totals 16 residues. The V gene's germline CDR1 is SGHKS and CDR2 YYEKEE (reference sequence). The germline V and J ends were trimmed by 2 bases and 4 bases, with 18 bases remaining between them. CDR3 residues: CASSLKGQGLPYGYTF. Here the CDR3 DNA reads TGTGCCAGCAGCTTAAAAGGGCAGGGACTCCCCTATGGCTACACCTTC. Full variable domain (remainder filled in from reference TRBV5-5 and TRBJ1-2): DAGVTQSPTHLIKTRGQQVTLRCSPISGHKSVSWYQQVLGQGPQFIFQYYEKEERGRGNFPDRFSARQFPNYSSELNVNALLLGDSALYLCASSLKGQGLPYGYTFGSGTRLTVV.

This chain uses TRBV18 with TRBJ2-2; 12 nucleotides line up with TRBD2. The germline V gene has CDR1 KGHSH and CDR2 LQKENI. Trimming took 3 bases from V and 5 from J; bases not matched to a gene: 7. The CDR3 extends over 17 amino acids. The CDR3 region has the DNA TGTGCCAGCTCACCCACTAGCGGGGGGCCCACGACCGGGGAGCTGTTTTTT. Its translation is CASSPTSGGPTTGELFF.

The chain uses TRBV27 and TRBJ1-2; D perhaps matches TRBD1 (6 bases). Per germline, CDR1 MNHEY and CDR2 SMNVEV (reference sequence). The CDR3 consists of 15 residues. Trimming removed 2 bases at V and 3 bases at J, with 13 bases between. In nucleotides, the CDR3 is TGTGCCAGCAGTTTAAGCCCCAACAGGGACTATGGCTACACCTTC. As protein: CASSLSPNRDYGYTF.

The chain joins TRBV5-1 to TRBJ1-2; 8 bases are a match to TRBD1. Per the germline V gene, CDR1 is SGHRS and CDR2 is YFSETQ. The CDR3 extends over 15 amino acids. The trim removed 2 bases at V and 7 bases at J, leaving 10 bases unmatched. The CDR3 coding sequence is TGCGCCAGCAGCTTTGGGCCAGGGGGCAGAAGTGGCTACACCTTC. Its protein product is CASSFGPGGRSGYTF. Based on the CDR3 plus reference TRBV5-1 and TRBJ1-2, the full variable domain is KAGVTQTPRYLIKTRGQQVTLSCSPISGHRSVSWYQQTPGQGLQFLFEYFSETQRNKGNFPGRFSGRQFSNSRSEMNVSTLELGDSALYLCASSFGPGGRSGYTFGSGTRLTVV.

The chain joins TRBV9 to TRBJ1-4; 11 bases agree with TRBD1. This CDR3 region has 16 residues. The V segment lost 1 base and the J segment 6 bases; nucleotides outside the gene matches: 5. Germline V gene sequence: CDR1 SGDLS, CDR2 YYNGEE. The DNA of the CDR3 is TGTGCCAGCAGCGTACTCGGGGGACAGGGGGATGAAAAACTGTTTTTT. Protein product: CASSVLGGQGDEKLFF.

CDR3 loop: CASGRRLAFF. In DNA, the CDR3 is TGTGCCAGCGGTCGGCGGCTGGCTTTCTTT. The chain links TRBV28 to TRBJ1-1, with no clear D. Trimming removed 8 bases at V and 11 bases at J, with 12 bases between. Germline loops: CDR1 MDHEN, CDR2 SYDVKM. This CDR3 has 10 amino acids. The whole variable domain, remainder taken from reference TRBV28 and TRBJ1-1, is DVKVTQSSRYLVKRTGEKVFLECVQDMDHENMFWYRQDPGLGLRLIYFSYDVKMKEKGDIPEGYSVSREKKERFSLILESASTNQTSMYLCASGRRLAFFGQGTRLTVV.

V usage is TRBV29-1 and J usage is TRBJ2-1; the match to TRBD1 covers 10 bases. Per the germline V gene, CDR1 is SQVTM and CDR2 is ANQGSEA. Trimming removed 4 bases from V and 3 bases from J; junction bases left unmatched: 3. CDR3 size: 14 residues. CDR3 sequence reads: CSVADRGHYNEQFF. The CDR3, as DNA: TGCAGCGTTGCAGACAGGGGGCACTACAATGAGCAGTTCTTC.

About this clone: This sample also contains other DNA sequences that code for the same CDR3. The chain couples TRBV7-6 to TRBJ2-3; 12 nucleotides agree with TRBD2. The CDR3 has 17 amino acids. V lost 4 bases, J lost 0 bases, and 5 bases stayed unmatched. The germline gives CDR1 SGHVS, CDR2 FNYEAQ. Here the CDR3 reads CASSSLAGGTSTDTQYF. The CDR3 bases are TGTGCCAGCAGCTCACTAGCGGGGGGAACTAGCACAGATACGCAGTATTTT.

V is TRBV5-5 and J is TRBJ2-5; D unresolved. In germline, CDR1 is SGHKS, CDR2 YYEKEE (reference sequence). This CDR3 is built from 13 residues. The V end lost 4 bases, the J end lost 6 bases, and 13 bases lay between the germline ends. The CDR3: CASSPQPEQTQYF. The DNA of the CDR3 is TGTGCCAGCAGCCCTCAACCCGAACAGACCCAGTACTTC.

In the case of this clone: The sample has other DNA sequences that encode this CDR3 too. The CDR3, as DNA: TGCGCCAGCAGCTCAGGACTAGCGGACTCCTACAATGAGCAGTTCTTC. Its protein product is CASSSGLADSYNEQFF. The rearrangement joins TRBV5-1 to TRBJ2-1; 10 nucleotides match TRBD2. There are 16 residues in the CDR3. After removal of 3 bases from V and 0 bases from J, the junction contained 3 bases not matched to a gene. Per germline, CDR1 SGHRS and CDR2 YFSETQ.

This clone was seen once. The chain recombines TRBV7-3 with TRBJ2-3; D might be TRBD1 or TRBD2, each matching 5 bases. V lost 5 bases and J lost 0, with 18 bases in between. Per germline, CDR1 SGHTA and CDR2 FQGTGA. The CDR3 extends over 17 amino acids. The CDR3 sequence: CASSPQGSGLSTDTQYF. The DNA of the CDR3 is TGTGCCAGCAGCCCCCAAGGCTCGGGGCTTAGCACAGATACGCAGTATTTT.

The gene calls are TRBV4-1 and TRBJ1-6; a possible D gene is TRBD1 (6 bases). Trimming removed 0 bases at V and 2 bases at J, with 17 bases between. The germline gives CDR1 MGHRA, CDR2 YSYEKL. The length of the CDR3 is 19 residues. The CDR3 DNA is TGCGCCAGCAGCCAAGACGGAAGGCGGGGGGGCGCCTATAATTCACCCCTCCACTTT. Its protein is CASSQDGRRGGAYNSPLHF.

This clone was observed a handful of times. The rearrangement uses TRBV11-3 and TRBJ2-7; D gene uncertain. V lost 5 bases and J lost 1, with 9 bases in between. The CDR3 has 13 residues. CDR1 is SGHNT and CDR2 is YENEEA in the germline V gene. CDR3 sequence (DNA): TGTGCCAGCAGCAGGGATTTGTCCTACGAGCAGTACTTC. Protein product: CASSRDLSYEQYF. The entire variable domain, with the rest obtained from reference TRBV11-3 and TRBJ2-7, is as follows: EAGVVQSPRYKIIEKKQPVAFWCNPISGHNTLYWYLQNLGQGPELLIRYENEEAVDDSQLPKDRFSAERLKGVDSTLKIQPAELGDSAVYLCASSRDLSYEQYFGPGTRLTVT.

Notes on this clone: One end of the junction is discordant with germline, which a read error may explain. The rearrangement uses TRBV18 and TRBJ1-2; no clear D gene. In germline, CDR1 is KGHSH, CDR2 LQKENI. The CDR3 covers 11 residues. The CDR3 loop reads CASSRNGAYSF. For the CDR3, the DNA is TGTGCCAGCTCTCGGAACGGAGCTTACTCCTTC.

This clone was counted a single time. The chain joins TRBV9 to TRBJ2-2, with unresolved D. The CDR3 totals 13 residues. V was cut by 3 bases and J by 1 base, with 4 bases left in between. CDR1 is SGDLS and CDR2 is YYNGEE in the germline V gene. The CDR3 bases are TGTGCCAGCAGCGCTGGGAACACCGGGGAGCTGTTTTTT. Translation gives CASSAGNTGELFF.

This rearrangement joins TRBV11-2 to TRBJ2-7; maybe TRBD1 (5 bases). CDR1 is SGHAT, CDR2 FQNNGV, per germline. This CDR3 contains 12 residues. Trimming pared 6 bases from V and 1 base from J, leaving 7 bases between. Here the CDR3 DNA reads TGTGCCAGCAGGACAGAATCCTACGAGCAGTACTTC. This encodes CASRTESYEQYF.

The rearrangement links TRBV9 to TRBJ1-1; 8 bases line up with TRBD1. From germline, CDR1 is SGDLS and CDR2 YYNGEE. V shed 3 bases, J shed 3 bases, and the junction held 4 bases outside the gene matches. The CDR3 is 14 residues long. The CDR3 spells CASSAQGADTEAFF. For the CDR3, the DNA is TGTGCCAGCAGCGCGCAGGGGGCCGACACTGAAGCTTTCTTT.

The gene calls are TRBV5-1 and TRBJ1-2, with D tentatively TRBD1 (6 bases). Germline CDR1 is SGHRS and CDR2 is YFSETQ. Trimming took 1 base from V and 7 from J, leaving 17 bases between them. CDR3 length equals 15 residues. The chain's CDR3 is CASSLSQGLGGGYTF. DNA for the CDR3: TGCGCCAGCAGCTTGTCTCAGGGGTTGGGCGGTGGCTACACCTTC. Drawing the rest from reference TRBV5-1 and TRBJ1-2, the complete variable domain is KAGVTQTPRYLIKTRGQQVTLSCSPISGHRSVSWYQQTPGQGLQFLFEYFSETQRNKGNFPGRFSGRQFSNSRSEMNVSTLELGDSALYLCASSLSQGLGGGYTFGSGTRLTVV.

The gene calls are TRBV7-2 and TRBJ2-7; the match to TRBD2 covers 13 bases. J was trimmed by 2 bases and V by 6 bases; bases with no gene match: 4. This CDR3 spans 15 amino acids. The V gene's germline CDR1 is SGHTA and CDR2 FQGNSA. This CDR3 reads CASRLGTSGAYEQYF. Written as DNA, the CDR3 is TGTGCCAGCAGGCTCGGGACTAGCGGGGCCTACGAGCAGTACTTC.

The rearrangement uses TRBV29-1 and TRBJ1-4; D might be TRBD1 (6 bases). V was shortened by 7 bases and J by 2 bases, with 11 bases between the two germline ends. The germline CDR1 and CDR2 sequences are SQVTM and ANQGSEA. This CDR3 spans 13 amino acids. CDR3 in DNA: TGCAGCGCCTCACAGGGCACTAATGAAAAACTGTTTTTT. Translated: CSASQGTNEKLFF.

This clone was seen a handful of times. This rearrangement joins TRBV2 to TRBJ1-5, with D unresolved. Deletions cut 3 bases from V and 3 bases from J, with 3 bases between. The CDR3 extends over 12 amino acids. Germline CDR1 SNHLY, CDR2 FYNNEI. The CDR3 DNA sequence: TGTGCCAGCAGTGACACCAATCAGCCCCAGCATTTT. Protein: CASSDTNQPQHF. The entire variable domain, with the rest obtained from reference TRBV2 and TRBJ1-5, is as follows: EPEVTQTPSHQVTQMGQEVILRCVPISNHLYFYWYRQILGQKVEFLVSFYNNEISEKSEIFDDQFSVERPDGSNFTLKIRSTKLEDSAMYFCASSDTNQPQHFGDGTRLSIL.

In DNA, the CDR3 is TGTGCCACCAGCAGAGGAGGAGAGGGGTATGAGAATGAGCAGTTCTTC. This encodes CATSRGGEGYENEQFF. The V call is TRBV15, the J call TRBJ2-1; D is possibly TRBD1 or TRBD2 (5 bases each). Germline lookup yields CDR1 LNHNV and CDR2 YYDKDF (reference sequence). The V and J ends lost 1 base and 7 bases respectively, with 17 bases between them. CDR3 size: 16 residues.